What follows is one T cell receptor (beta chain) and its context. This sample is part of a study of blood T cell repertoires in COVID-19. Study context: The United States, Italy and Spain were the sources of the acute and convalescent COVID-19 samples. PBMCs, B-cell-depleted T cells, or T cells provided the cDNA or gDNA that made up the material.

V lost 5 bases, J lost 0 bases, and 14 bases lay in between. This CDR3 region has 15 residues. Germline loops: CDR1 MNHEY, CDR2 SMNVEV (reference sequence). In the original analysis: It was from reference gene primer amplification that nucleated cell counts were estimated. Repertoires were generated with immunoSEQ multiplex PCR, while TCRdb's copy carries only in-frame clones and drops some. Clone size and V and J calls were adopted from that table, with D and trimming inferred from the DNA. The table lists about 280,000 clones, roughly 86% of them singletons. Sequencing was carried out using peripheral blood. This receptor was obtained from a man aged 35 to 55 with active or convalescent COVID-19. The chain has TRBV27 and TRBJ2-7; tentative D call: TRBD1 (5 bases). In DNA form, the CDR3 reads TGTGCCAGCAGTCCCCCCCCAGGGCCCTCCTACGAGCAGTACTTC. Residues: CASSPPPGPSYEQYF.